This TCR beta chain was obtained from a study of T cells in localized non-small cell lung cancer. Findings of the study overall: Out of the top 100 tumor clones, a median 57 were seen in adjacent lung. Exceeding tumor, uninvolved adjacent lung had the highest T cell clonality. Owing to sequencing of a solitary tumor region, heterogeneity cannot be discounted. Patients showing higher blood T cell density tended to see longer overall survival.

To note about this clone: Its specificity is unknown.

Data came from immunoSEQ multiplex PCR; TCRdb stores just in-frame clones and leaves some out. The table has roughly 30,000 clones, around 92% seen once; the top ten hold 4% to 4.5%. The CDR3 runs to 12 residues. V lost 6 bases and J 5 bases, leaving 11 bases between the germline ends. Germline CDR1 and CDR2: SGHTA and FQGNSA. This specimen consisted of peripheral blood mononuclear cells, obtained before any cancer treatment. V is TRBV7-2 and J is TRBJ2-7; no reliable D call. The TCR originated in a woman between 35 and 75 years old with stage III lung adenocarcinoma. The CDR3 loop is CASSRGRNEQYF. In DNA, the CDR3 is TGTGCCAGCAGTCGAGGAAGGAACGAGCAGTACTTC.